The 26 T cell receptor beta chains in this list originate from one sample, sequenced in a study of shared clonotypes between healthy human individuals. CD45RO-negative, CCR7-positively selected cells formed the naive CD8 fraction, excluding terminally differentiated effector memory CD45RA+ cells. Sequenced by immunoSEQ multiplex PCR; TCRdb stores in-frame clones only, minus some. The profile shows 750,000 to 1,000,000 clones, over 90% of them singletons. Material: naive CD8+ T cells sorted from blood. The receptors come from a man aged 30 to 45 in good health.

This chain uses TRBV7-9 with TRBJ2-1, with no clear D. Trimming cost V 6 bases and J 13 bases, with 13 bases left between them. Germline-derived CDR1 and CDR2 are SEHNR and FQNEAQ (reference sequence). The CDR3 covers 11 residues. CDR3 coding DNA: TGTGCCAGCAGTCCCGAACTTACCCAGTTCTTC. This codes for CASSPELTQFF.

With respect to this clone: This sample includes further DNA sequences coding for the same CDR3. J is TRBJ2-7 and V is TRBV10-3; 7 positions agree with TRBD2. The CDR3 is 15 amino acids. Germline lookup yields CDR1 ENHRY and CDR2 SYGVKD. J gave up 2 bases and V 0 bases, and 4 bases lay outside the gene matches. The CDR3 region is CAISESGGGTYEQYF. DNA for the CDR3: TGTGCCATCAGTGAGTCGGGCGGGGGAACCTACGAGCAGTACTTC.

The rearrangement links TRBV5-4 to TRBJ2-7, with 7 bases lining up with TRBD2. V shed 2 bases and J 3 bases; nucleotides not matched to a gene: 5. This CDR3 has 14 amino acids. Germline V gene data show CDR1 as SGHNT and CDR2 as YYREEE (reference sequence). CDR3 bases: TGTGCCAGCAGCTTTCTAGCGGAGAGCTACGAGCAGTACTTC. Amino acid sequence: CASSFLAESYEQYF.

The rearrangement joins TRBV28 to TRBJ2-1; D possibly corresponds to TRBD1 (6 bases). This CDR3 is built from 12 residues. Looked up from germline, CDR1 is MDHEN and CDR2 is SYDVKM. V was trimmed by 2 bases and J by 9 bases, leaving 8 bases between them. CDR3 DNA sequence: TGTGCCAGCAGTTTACAGGGGACTGAGCAGTTCTTC. This gives the protein CASSLQGTEQFF. Supplemented by reference TRBV28 and TRBJ2-1, the full variable domain reads DVKVTQSSRYLVKRTGEKVFLECVQDMDHENMFWYRQDPGLGLRLIYFSYDVKMKEKGDIPEGYSVSREKKERFSLILESASTNQTSMYLCASSLQGTEQFFGPGTRLTVL.

The chain recombines TRBV9 with TRBJ2-1, with D perhaps TRBD1 or TRBD2 (5 bases each). With 3 bases removed from V and 6 bases from J, the gap between germline ends came to 16 bases. The CDR3 spans 15 residues. The germline V gene encodes CDR1 SGDLS and CDR2 YYNGEE. The CDR3 sequence: CASSAPPGTTNEQFF. CDR3 coding DNA: TGTGCCAGCAGCGCACCCCCCGGGACCACCAATGAGCAGTTCTTC.

The chain recombines TRBV6-1 with TRBJ2-1; 10 nucleotides agree with TRBD2. CDR3 length: 17 residues. The trim removed 4 bases at V and 1 base at J, leaving 7 bases unmatched. Germline CDR1 reads MNHNS; CDR2 reads SASEGT. The CDR3 spells CASSVPSSGSSYNEQFF. The CDR3 nucleotides are TGTGCCAGCAGTGTCCCCTCTAGCGGGAGTTCCTACAATGAGCAGTTCTTC.

The chain couples TRBV4-1 to TRBJ2-7; D is undetermined. V was shortened by 0 bases and J by 1 base, with 7 bases between the two germline ends. CDR1 and CDR2 (germline): MGHRA, YSYEKL. This CDR3 has 14 amino acids. The CDR3 region is CASSQDAVSYEQYF. As DNA, the CDR3 is TGCGCCAGCAGCCAAGATGCGGTTTCCTACGAGCAGTACTTC.

This sequence joins TRBV19 and TRBJ1-4; 9 positions match TRBD1. This CDR3 is built from 13 residues. Trimming took 8 bases from V and 5 from J; bases not matched to a gene: 3. The germline V gene encodes CDR1 LNHDA and CDR2 SQIVND (reference sequence). The CDR3 sequence is CASGGTGNEKLFF. The CDR3 nucleotides read TGTGCCAGTGGGGGGACAGGGAATGAAAAACTGTTTTTT. Filled out from reference TRBV19 and TRBJ1-4, the complete variable domain reads DGGITQSPKYLFRKEGQNVTLSCEQNLNHDAMYWYRQDPGQGLRLIYYSQIVNDFQKGDIAEGYSVSREKKESFPLTVTSAQKNPTAFYLCASGGTGNEKLFFGSGTQLSVL.

This chain links TRBV5-1 with TRBJ2-1; 8 positions agree with TRBD2. The J segment lost 3 bases and the V segment lost 0 bases, leaving 5 bases of the junction unmatched. The CDR3 spans 16 residues. Germline V gives CDR1 SGHRS, CDR2 YFSETQ. CDR3 loop: CASSLAVAGIYNEQFF. Here the CDR3 DNA reads TGCGCCAGCAGCTTGGCGGTAGCGGGAATCTACAATGAGCAGTTCTTC.

The rearrangement uses TRBV6-1 and TRBJ2-7, with 8 bases matching TRBD1. J lost 0 bases, V lost 3 bases, and 7 bases had no gene match. CDR3 length: 16 amino acids. Germline V gives CDR1 MNHNS, CDR2 SASEGT. The CDR3 DNA sequence: TGTGCCAGCAGTGAGCTTGGGACAGGTGTCTCCTACGAGCAGTACTTC. Its protein is CASSELGTGVSYEQYF.

The rearrangement uses TRBV6-6 and TRBJ2-1; TRBD2 is a possible D gene (6 bases). The CDR3 covers 16 residues. CDR1 is MNHNY and CDR2 is SVGAGI in the germline V gene (reference sequence). The V and J ends lost 0 bases and 1 base respectively, with 10 bases between them. The CDR3 here is CASSYSRGLSYNEQFF. CDR3 nucleotide sequence: TGTGCCAGCAGTTACTCGCGGGGTTTATCCTACAATGAGCAGTTCTTC.

The chain employs TRBV5-1 and TRBJ1-1; no clear D. Trimming removed 0 bases from V and 0 bases from J, with 9 bases in between. CDR1 is SGHRS, CDR2 YFSETQ, per germline. This CDR3 comprises 15 residues. CDR3: CASSLAGFLNTEAFF. The CDR3 bases are TGCGCCAGCAGCTTGGCCGGATTCCTGAACACTGAAGCTTTCTTT.

The chain has TRBV7-9 and TRBJ2-1, with 7 bases that match TRBD2. CDR1 and CDR2 (germline): SEHNR, FQNEAQ (reference sequence). CDR3 length equals 16 residues. Trimming took 6 bases from V and 4 from J; bases not matched to a gene: 12. For the CDR3, the DNA is TGTGCCAGCAGTTGGAGACCGCGGGAGCTTTACAATGAGCAGTTCTTC. This encodes CASSWRPRELYNEQFF. The whole variable domain, filled in from reference TRBV7-9 and TRBJ2-1, reads DTGVSQNPRHKITKRGQNVTFRCDPISEHNRLYWYRQTLGQGPEFLTYFQNEAQLEKSRLLSDRFSAERPKGSFSTLEIQRTEQGDSAMYLCASSWRPRELYNEQFFGPGTRLTVL.

The J gene is TRBJ2-7, the V gene TRBV7-9; 7 nucleotides match TRBD1. With V trimmed by 0 bases and J by 2 bases, 7 bases remained unmatched. CDR3 length: 16 residues. From germline, CDR1 is SEHNR and CDR2 FQNEAQ (reference sequence). The DNA of the CDR3 is TGTGCCAGCAGCTTAGCTCTTAGGGACAGCACCTACGAGCAGTACTTC. As protein: CASSLALRDSTYEQYF.

Remarks on this clone: A read error is the likely source, as a far larger clone sits one nucleotide away. The gene calls are TRBV5-6 and TRBJ2-1; no reliable D call. CDR3 length: 13 amino acids. Germline V gives CDR1 SGHDT, CDR2 YYEEEE. V lost 3 bases to trimming and J lost 0 bases, with 4 bases between them. Written as DNA, the CDR3 is TGTGCCAGCAGCTCGGACTCCTACAATGAGCAGTTCTTC. This encodes CASSSDSYNEQFF.

This clone was detected only once. Additional DNA sequences in this sample encode the identical CDR3. The rearrangement joins TRBV27 to TRBJ2-1; possible D gene TRBD1, 5 bases. CDR3 length: 12 amino acids. The germline V and J ends were trimmed by 10 bases and 4 bases, with 11 bases remaining between them. Per germline, CDR1 MNHEY and CDR2 SMNVEV (reference sequence). As DNA, the CDR3 is TGTGCCACCGGAAGGGGATACAATGAGCAGTTCTTC. Protein sequence: CATGRGYNEQFF.

The chain is built from TRBV29-1 and TRBJ1-1; D is ambiguous. The CDR3 contains 10 residues. Germline assignment: CDR1 SQVTM and CDR2 ANQGSEA. V was trimmed by 3 bases and J by 8 bases, leaving 7 bases between them. The CDR3 here is CSVEMKEAFF. The DNA of the CDR3 is TGCAGCGTTGAGATGAAAGAAGCTTTCTTT.

The chain joins TRBV7-6 to TRBJ2-3, with D perhaps matching TRBD2 (5 bases). Germline lookup yields CDR1 SGHVS and CDR2 FNYEAQ. Trimming removed 7 bases at V and 3 bases at J, with 14 bases between. There are 14 residues in the CDR3. This chain's CDR3 is CASTLARATDTQYF. CDR3 bases: TGTGCCAGCACCCTAGCCCGGGCTACAGATACGCAGTATTTT.

The chain recombines TRBV4-1 with TRBJ2-2; tentative D call: TRBD1 (6 bases). Germline assignment: CDR1 MGHRA and CDR2 YSYEKL. Trimming took 1 base from V and 3 from J, leaving 12 bases between them. This CDR3 comprises 16 residues. CDR3 sequence reads: CASSQAYPGDTGELFF. In DNA form, the CDR3 reads TGCGCCAGCAGCCAAGCTTACCCAGGGGACACCGGGGAGCTGTTTTTT.

CDR3 DNA: TGTGCCAGCAGGAAGACAGGGAATTCCTATGAAAAACTGTTTTTT. It is translated as CASRKTGNSYEKLFF. The J gene is TRBJ1-4, the V gene TRBV2; 7 nucleotides match TRBD1. V lost 6 bases, J lost 6 bases, and 10 bases stayed unmatched. This CDR3 region has 15 residues. Germline loops: CDR1 SNHLY, CDR2 FYNNEI.

The chain is built from TRBV19 and TRBJ2-7, with 8 positions matching TRBD2. CDR1 and CDR2 from the germline V gene are LNHDA and SQIVND (reference sequence). J lost 2 bases, V lost 3 bases, and 9 bases had no gene match. The CDR3 runs 16 residues. CDR3 nucleotides: TGTGCCAGTAGTATCGGCGGGGGGCCGAGACCCTACGAGCAGTACTTC. It yields the protein CASSIGGGPRPYEQYF.

The V and J genes are TRBV27 and TRBJ2-7, with D maybe TRBD1 (5 bases). The CDR3 length is 15 residues. Trimming stripped 2 bases from V and 1 base from J, with 12 bases between. The germline V gene has CDR1 MNHEY and CDR2 SMNVEV (reference sequence). In nucleotides, the CDR3 is TGTGCCAGCAGTTTAGGTTTAGGGGTTTCCTACGAGCAGTACTTC. It codes for CASSLGLGVSYEQYF.

Regarding this clone: The same CDR3 can be traced to other DNA sequences in this sample. The V call is TRBV4-1, the J call TRBJ2-3; D remains unclear. The CDR3 contains 12 residues. Trimming stripped 4 bases from V and 8 bases from J, with 10 bases between. The V gene's germline CDR1 is MGHRA and CDR2 YSYEKL. CDR3 in DNA: TGCGCCAGCAGCCCGCCCCTTGGTACGCAGTATTTT. This encodes CASSPPLGTQYF.

The gene calls are TRBV13 and TRBJ2-7; 11 bases align to TRBD2. Looked up from germline, CDR1 is PRHDT and CDR2 is FYEKMQ (reference sequence). Trimming cost V 4 bases and J 0 bases; bases outside gene matches: 2. CDR3 length: 15 amino acids. The CDR3 spells CASSYGTSGSYEQYF. As DNA, the CDR3 is TGTGCCAGCAGCTACGGGACTAGCGGCTCCTACGAGCAGTACTTC.

The CDR3 nucleotides read TGCAGCGTTCTACGGCAGAACACCGGGGAGCTGTTTTTT. This encodes CSVLRQNTGELFF. The rearrangement uses TRBV29-1 and TRBJ2-2; no definite D call. CDR3 size: 13 residues. Germline-derived CDR1 and CDR2 are SQVTM and ANQGSEA. V lost 5 bases and J lost 1, with 8 bases in between.

The chain uses TRBV7-8 and TRBJ2-1; D is unclear. The V gene lost 5 bases and the J gene lost 7 bases, with 9 bases spanning the gap. The CDR3 consists of 12 residues. Per the germline V gene, CDR1 is SGHVS and CDR2 is FQNEAQ. The CDR3 is CASSPGMNEQFF. The CDR3 DNA follows: TGTGCCAGCAGCCCTGGGATGAATGAGCAGTTCTTC.